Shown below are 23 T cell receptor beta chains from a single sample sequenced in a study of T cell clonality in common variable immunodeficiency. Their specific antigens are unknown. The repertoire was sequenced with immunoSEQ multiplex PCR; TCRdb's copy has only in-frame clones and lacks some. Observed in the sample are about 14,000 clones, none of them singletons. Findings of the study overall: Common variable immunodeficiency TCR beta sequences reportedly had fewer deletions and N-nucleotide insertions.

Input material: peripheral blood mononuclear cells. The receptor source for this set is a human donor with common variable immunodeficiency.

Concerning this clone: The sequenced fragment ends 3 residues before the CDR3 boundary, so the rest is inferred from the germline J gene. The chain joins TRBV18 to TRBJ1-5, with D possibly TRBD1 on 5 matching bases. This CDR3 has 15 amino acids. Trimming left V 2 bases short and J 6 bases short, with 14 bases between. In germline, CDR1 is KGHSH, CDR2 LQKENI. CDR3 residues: CASSPAGTGGQPQHF. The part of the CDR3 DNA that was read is TGTGCCAGCTCACCAGCAGGGACCGGGGGTCAGCCC.

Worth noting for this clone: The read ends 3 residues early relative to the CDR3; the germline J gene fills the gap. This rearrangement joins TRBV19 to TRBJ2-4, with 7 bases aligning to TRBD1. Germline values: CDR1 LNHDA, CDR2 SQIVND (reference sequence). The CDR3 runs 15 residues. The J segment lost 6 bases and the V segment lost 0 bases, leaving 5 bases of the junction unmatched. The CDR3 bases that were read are TGTGCCAGTAGTATAGAGGGAACAGGGGTAAACATT. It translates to CASSIEGTGVNI. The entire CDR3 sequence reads CASSIEGTGVNIQYF.

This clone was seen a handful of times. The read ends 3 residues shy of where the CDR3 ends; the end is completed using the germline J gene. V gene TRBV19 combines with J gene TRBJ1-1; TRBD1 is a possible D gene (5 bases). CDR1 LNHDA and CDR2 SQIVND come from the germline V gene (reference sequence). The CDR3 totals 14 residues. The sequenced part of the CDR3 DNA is TGTGCCAGTAGTGTCCTCGGGGGTAAAGGAGAA. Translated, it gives CASSVLGGKGE. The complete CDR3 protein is CASSVLGGKGEAFF.

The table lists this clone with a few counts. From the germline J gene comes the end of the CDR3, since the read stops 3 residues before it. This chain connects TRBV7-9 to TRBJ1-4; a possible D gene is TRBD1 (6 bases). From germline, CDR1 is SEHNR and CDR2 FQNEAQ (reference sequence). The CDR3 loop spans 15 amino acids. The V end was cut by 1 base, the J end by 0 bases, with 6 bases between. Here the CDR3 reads CASSLDRATNEKLFF. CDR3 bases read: TGTGCCAGCAGCTTAGACAGGGCAACTAATGAAAAA.

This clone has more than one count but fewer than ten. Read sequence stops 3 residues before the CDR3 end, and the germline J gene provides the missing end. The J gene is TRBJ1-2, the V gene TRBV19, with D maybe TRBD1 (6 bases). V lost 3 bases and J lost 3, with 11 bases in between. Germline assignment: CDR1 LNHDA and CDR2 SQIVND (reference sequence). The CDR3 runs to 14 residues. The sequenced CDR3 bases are TGTGCCAGTAGTATGTCAGGGGTGGACTATGGC. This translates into CASSMSGVDYG. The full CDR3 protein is CASSMSGVDYGYTF.

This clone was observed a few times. The part of the CDR3 DNA that was read is TGTGCCAGCGTTTGGCAGGGCGTTCGGGAGACC. This translates into CASVWQGVRET. The complete CDR3 sequence is CASVWQGVRETQYF. The rearrangement joins TRBV2 to TRBJ2-5; maybe TRBD1 (5 bases). The read finishes 3 residues shy of the CDR3 end, and the germline J gene is used to complete it. Trimming took 8 bases from V and 5 from J, leaving 18 bases between them. The CDR3 has 14 residues. CDR1 is SNHLY and CDR2 is FYNNEI in the germline V gene.

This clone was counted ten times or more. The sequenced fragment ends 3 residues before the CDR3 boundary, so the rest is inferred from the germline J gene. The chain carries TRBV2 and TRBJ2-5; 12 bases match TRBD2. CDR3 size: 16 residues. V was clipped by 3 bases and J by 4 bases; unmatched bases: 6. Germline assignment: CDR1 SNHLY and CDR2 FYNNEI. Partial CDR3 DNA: TGTGCCAGCAGTGAGACTAGCGGGGGCCGGGGAGAGACC. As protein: CASSETSGGRGET. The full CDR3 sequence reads CASSETSGGRGETQYF.

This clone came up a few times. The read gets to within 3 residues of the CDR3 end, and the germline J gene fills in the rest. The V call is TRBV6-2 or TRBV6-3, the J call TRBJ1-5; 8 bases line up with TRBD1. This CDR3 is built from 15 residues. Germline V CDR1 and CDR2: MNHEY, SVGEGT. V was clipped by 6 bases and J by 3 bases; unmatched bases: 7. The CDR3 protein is CASRVQGGPNQPQHF. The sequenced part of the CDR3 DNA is TGTGCCAGCAGAGTACAGGGGGGACCCAATCAGCCC.

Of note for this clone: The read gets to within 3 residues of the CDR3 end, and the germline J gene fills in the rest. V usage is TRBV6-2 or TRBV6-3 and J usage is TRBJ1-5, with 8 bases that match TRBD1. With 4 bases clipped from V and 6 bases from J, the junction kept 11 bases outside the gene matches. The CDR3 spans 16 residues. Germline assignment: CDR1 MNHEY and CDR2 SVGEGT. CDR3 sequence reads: CASSSPGQGMRQPQHF. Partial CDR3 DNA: TGTGCCAGCAGTTCCCCTGGACAGGGAATGCGTCAGCCC.

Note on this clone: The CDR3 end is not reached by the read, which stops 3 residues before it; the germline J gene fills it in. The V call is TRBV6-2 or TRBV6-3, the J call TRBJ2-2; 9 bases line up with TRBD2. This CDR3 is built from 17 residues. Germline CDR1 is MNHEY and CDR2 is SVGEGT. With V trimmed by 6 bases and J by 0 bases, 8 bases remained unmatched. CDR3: CASRHFSGGTNTGELFF. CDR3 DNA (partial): TGTGCCAGCAGACACTTTAGCGGGGGAACGAACACCGGGGAG.

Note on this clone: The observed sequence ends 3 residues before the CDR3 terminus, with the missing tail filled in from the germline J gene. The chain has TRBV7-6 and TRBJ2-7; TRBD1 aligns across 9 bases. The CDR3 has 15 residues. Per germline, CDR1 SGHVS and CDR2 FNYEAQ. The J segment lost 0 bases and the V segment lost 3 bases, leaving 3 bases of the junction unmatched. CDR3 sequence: CASSFMTGGSYEQYF. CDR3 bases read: TGTGCCAGCAGCTTCATGACAGGGGGCTCCTACGAG.

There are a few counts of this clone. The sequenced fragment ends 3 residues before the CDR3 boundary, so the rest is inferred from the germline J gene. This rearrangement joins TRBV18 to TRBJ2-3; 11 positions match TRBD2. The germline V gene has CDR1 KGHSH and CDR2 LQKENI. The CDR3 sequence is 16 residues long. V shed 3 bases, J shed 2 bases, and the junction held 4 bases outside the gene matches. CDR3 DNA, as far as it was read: TGTGCCAGCTCACCCACTAGCGGGGGCCCCACAGATACG. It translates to CASSPTSGGPTDT. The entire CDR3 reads CASSPTSGGPTDTQYF. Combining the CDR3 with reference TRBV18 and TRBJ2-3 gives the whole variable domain NAGVMQNPRHLVRRRGQEARLRCSPMKGHSHVYWYRQLPEEGLKFMVYLQKENIIDESGMPKERFSAEFPKEGPSILRIQQVVRGDSAAYFCASSPTSGGPTDTQYFGPGTRLTVL.

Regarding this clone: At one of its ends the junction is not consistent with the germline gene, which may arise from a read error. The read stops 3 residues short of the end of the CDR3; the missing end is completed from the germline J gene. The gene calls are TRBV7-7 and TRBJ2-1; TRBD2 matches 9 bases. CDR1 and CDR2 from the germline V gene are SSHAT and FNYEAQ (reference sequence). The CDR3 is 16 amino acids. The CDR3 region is CASSLGLAGTYNEQFF. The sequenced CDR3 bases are TGTGCTAGCAGCTTAGGGCTAGCGGGGACCTACAATGAG.

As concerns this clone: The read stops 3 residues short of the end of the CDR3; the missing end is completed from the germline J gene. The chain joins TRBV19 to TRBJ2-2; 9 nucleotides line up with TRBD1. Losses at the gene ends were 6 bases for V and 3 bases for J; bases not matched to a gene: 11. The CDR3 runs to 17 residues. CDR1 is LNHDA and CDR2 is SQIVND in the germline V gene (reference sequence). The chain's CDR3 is CASRLGGTGRYTGELFF. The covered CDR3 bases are TGTGCCAGTAGGCTAGGGGGGACAGGGCGATACACCGGGGAG.

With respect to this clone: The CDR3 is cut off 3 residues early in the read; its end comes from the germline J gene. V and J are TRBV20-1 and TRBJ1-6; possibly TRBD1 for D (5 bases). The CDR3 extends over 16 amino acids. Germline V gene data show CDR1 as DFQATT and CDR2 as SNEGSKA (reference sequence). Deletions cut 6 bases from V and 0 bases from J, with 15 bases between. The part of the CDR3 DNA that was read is TGCAGTGCAGCCGACAGAAGCAGCTCCTATAATTCACCC. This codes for CSAADRSSSYNSP. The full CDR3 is CSAADRSSSYNSPLHF.

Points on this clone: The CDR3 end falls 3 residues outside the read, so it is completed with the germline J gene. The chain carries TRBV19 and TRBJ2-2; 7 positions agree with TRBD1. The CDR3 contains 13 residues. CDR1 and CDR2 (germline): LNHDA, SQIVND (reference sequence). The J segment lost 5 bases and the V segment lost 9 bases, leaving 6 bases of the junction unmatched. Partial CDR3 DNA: TGTGCCAGCCGGGACAGTGGGACCGGGGAG. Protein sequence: CASRDSGTGE. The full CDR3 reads CASRDSGTGELFF.

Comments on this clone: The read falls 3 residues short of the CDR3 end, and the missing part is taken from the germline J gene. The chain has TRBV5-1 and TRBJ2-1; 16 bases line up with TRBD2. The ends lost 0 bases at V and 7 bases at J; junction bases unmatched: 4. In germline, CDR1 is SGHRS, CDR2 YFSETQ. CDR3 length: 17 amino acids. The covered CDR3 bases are TGCGCCAGCAGCTTGGGAGGGACTAGCGGGGGGGAGAATGAG. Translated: CASSLGGTSGGENE. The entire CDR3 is CASSLGGTSGGENEQFF.

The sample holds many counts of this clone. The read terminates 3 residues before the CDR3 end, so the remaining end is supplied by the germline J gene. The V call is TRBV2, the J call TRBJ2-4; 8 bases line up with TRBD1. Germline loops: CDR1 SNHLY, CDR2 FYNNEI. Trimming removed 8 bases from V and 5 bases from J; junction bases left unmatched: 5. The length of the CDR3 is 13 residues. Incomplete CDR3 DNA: TGTGCCAGCCTCCCGGGACAGGAAAACATT. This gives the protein CASLPGQENI. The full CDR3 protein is CASLPGQENIQYF.

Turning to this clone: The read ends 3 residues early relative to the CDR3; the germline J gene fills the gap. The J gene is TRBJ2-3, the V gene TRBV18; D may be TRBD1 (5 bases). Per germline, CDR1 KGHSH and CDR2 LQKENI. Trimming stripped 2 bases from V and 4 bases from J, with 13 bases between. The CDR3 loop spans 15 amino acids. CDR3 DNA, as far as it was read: TGTGCCAGCTCACCATGGGTACAAGGGGCAGATACG. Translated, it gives CASSPWVQGADT. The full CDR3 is CASSPWVQGADTQYF.

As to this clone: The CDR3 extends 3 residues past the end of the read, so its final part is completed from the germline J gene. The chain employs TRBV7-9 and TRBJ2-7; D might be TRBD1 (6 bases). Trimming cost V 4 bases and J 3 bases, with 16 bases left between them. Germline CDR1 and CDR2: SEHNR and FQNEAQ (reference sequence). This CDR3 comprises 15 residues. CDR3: CASSSPRQAHYEQYF. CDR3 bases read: TGTGCCAGCAGCTCGCCGCGACAGGCGCACTACGAG.

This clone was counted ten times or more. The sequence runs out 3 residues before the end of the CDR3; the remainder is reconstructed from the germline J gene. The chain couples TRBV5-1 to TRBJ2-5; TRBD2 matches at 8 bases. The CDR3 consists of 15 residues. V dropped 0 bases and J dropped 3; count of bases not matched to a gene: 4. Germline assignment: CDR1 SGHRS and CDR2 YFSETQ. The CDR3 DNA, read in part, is TGCGCCAGCAGCTTGGGCTGGCGGGGGGAAGAGACC. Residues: CASSLGWRGEET. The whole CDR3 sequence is CASSLGWRGEETQYF.

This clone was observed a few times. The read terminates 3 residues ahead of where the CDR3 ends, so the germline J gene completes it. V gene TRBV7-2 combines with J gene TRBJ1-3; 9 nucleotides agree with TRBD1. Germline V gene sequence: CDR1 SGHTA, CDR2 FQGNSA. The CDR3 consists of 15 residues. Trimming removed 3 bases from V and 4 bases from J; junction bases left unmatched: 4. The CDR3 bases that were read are TGTGCCAGCAGCTTCCTACAGGGGGCGGGAAACACC. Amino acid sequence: CASSFLQGAGNT. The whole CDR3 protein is CASSFLQGAGNTIYF.

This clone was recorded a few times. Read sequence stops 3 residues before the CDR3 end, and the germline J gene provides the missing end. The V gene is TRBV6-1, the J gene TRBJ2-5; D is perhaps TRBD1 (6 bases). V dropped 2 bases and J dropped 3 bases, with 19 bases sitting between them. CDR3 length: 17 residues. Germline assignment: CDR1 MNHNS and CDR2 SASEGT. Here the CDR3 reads CASSESIGRAGEETQYF. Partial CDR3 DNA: TGTGCCAGCAGTGAATCGATAGGGCGGGCAGGGGAAGAGACC.